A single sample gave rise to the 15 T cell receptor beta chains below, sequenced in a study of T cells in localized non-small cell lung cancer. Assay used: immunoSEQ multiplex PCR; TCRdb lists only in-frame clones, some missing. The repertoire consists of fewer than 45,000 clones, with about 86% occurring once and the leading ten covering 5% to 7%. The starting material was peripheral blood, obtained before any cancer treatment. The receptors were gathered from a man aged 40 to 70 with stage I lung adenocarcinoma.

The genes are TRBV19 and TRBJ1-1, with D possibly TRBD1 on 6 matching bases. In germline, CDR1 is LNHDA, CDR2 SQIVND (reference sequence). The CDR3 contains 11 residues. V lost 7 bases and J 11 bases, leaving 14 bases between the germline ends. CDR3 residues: CASTPGHVAFF. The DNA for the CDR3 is TGTGCCAGTACCCCGGGACATGTGGCTTTCTTT.

DNA of the CDR3: TGCGCCAGCAGCTTGCCAACTGGATACAATGAGCAGTTCTTC. It yields the protein CASSLPTGYNEQFF. The chain uses TRBV5-1 and TRBJ2-1; unclear D gene. CDR1 and CDR2 from the germline V gene are SGHRS and YFSETQ. V lost 1 base to trimming and J lost 4 bases, with 9 bases between them. The CDR3 extends over 14 amino acids.

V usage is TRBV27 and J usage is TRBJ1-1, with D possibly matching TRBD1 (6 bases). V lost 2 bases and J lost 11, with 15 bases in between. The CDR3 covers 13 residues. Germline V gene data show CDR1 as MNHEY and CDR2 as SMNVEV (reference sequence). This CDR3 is CASSLEGGLRAFF. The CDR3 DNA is TGTGCCAGCAGTTTAGAAGGGGGGCTTAGGGCTTTCTTT.

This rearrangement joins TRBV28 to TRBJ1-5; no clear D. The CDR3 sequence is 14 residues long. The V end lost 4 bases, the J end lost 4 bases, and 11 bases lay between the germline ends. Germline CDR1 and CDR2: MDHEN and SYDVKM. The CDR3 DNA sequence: TGTGCCAGCAGTTCACTGACGGATAATCAGCCCCAGCATTTT. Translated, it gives CASSSLTDNQPQHF.

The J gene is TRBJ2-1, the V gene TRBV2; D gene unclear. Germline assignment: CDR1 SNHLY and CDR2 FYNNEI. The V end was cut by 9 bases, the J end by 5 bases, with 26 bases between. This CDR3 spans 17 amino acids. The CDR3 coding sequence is TGTGCCAGGGCCGACCCGATTATGGTAGCTGGGGACAATGAGCAGTTCTTC. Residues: CARADPIMVAGDNEQFF.

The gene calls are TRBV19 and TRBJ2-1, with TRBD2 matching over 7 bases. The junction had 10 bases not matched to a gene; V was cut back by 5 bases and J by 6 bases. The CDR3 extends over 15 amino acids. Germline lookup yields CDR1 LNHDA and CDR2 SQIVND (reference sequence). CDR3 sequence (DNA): TGTGCCAGTAGTGAAGGCGGGAGCGGCGGCAATGAGCAGTTCTTC. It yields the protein CASSEGGSGGNEQFF.

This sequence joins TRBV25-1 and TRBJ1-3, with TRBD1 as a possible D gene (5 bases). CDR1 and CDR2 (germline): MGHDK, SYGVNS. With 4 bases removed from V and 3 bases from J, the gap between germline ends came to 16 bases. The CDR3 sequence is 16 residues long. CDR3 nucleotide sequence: TGTGCCAGCAGTGTCCTGGGCCGGGGACTTGGAAACACCATATATTTT. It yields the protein CASSVLGRGLGNTIYF. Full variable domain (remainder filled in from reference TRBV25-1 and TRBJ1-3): EADIYQTPRYLVIGTGKKITLECSQTMGHDKMYWYQQDPGMELHLIHYSYGVNSTEKGDLSSESTVSRIRTEHFPLTLESARPSHTSQYLCASSVLGRGLGNTIYFGEGSWLTVV.

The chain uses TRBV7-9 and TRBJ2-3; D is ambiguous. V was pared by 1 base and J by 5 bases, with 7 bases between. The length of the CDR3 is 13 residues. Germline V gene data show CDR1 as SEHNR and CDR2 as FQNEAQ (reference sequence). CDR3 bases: TGTGCCAGCAGCTTAGGGGCAGAAGATACGCAGTATTTT. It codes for CASSLGAEDTQYF. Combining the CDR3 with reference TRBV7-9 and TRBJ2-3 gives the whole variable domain DTGVSQNPRHKITKRGQNVTFRCDPISEHNRLYWYRQTLGQGPEFLTYFQNEAQLEKSRLLSDRFSAERPKGSFSTLEIQRTEQGDSAMYLCASSLGAEDTQYFGPGTRLTVL.

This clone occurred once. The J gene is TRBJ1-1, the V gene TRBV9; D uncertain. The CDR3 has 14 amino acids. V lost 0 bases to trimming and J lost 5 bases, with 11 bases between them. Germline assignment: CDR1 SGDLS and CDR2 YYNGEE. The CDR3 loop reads CASSVGTFGTEAFF. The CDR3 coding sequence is TGTGCCAGCAGCGTAGGTACCTTTGGGACTGAAGCTTTCTTT.

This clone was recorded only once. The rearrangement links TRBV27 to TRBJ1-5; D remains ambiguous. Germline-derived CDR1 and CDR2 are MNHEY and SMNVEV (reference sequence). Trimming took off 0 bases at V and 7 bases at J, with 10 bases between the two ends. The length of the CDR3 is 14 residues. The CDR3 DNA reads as TGTGCCAGCAGTTTATCTGGAGTGGGACAGCCCCAGCATTTT. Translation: CASSLSGVGQPQHF.

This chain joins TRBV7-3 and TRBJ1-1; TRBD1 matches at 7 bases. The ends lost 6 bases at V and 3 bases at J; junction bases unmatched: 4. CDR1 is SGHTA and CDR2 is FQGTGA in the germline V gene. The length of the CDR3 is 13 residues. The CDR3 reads CASSLDRDTEAFF. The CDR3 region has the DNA TGTGCCAGCAGTTTAGACAGGGACACTGAAGCTTTCTTT.

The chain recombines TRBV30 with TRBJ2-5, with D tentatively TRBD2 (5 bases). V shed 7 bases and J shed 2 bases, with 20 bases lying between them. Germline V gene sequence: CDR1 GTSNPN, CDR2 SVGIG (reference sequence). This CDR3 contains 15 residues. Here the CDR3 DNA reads TGTGCCTCGGGAACCTCCTCCTACCGTCAAGAGACCCAGTACTTC. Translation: CASGTSSYRQETQYF.

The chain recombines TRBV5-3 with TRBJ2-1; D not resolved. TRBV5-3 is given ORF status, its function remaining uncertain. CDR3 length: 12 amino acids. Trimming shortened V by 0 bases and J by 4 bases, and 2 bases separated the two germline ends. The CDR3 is CARSLEYNEQFF. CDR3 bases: TGTGCCAGAAGCTTGGAGTACAATGAGCAGTTCTTC.

The CDR3: CASSLYVSGQGTDTQYF. In DNA form, the CDR3 reads TGTGCCAGCAGTTTATATGTTTCGGGACAGGGCACAGATACGCAGTATTTT. This chain connects TRBV28 to TRBJ2-3; TRBD1 matches at 8 bases. Trimming removed 1 base from V and 1 base from J; junction bases left unmatched: 7. The V gene's germline CDR1 is MDHEN and CDR2 SYDVKM. The CDR3 runs 17 residues.

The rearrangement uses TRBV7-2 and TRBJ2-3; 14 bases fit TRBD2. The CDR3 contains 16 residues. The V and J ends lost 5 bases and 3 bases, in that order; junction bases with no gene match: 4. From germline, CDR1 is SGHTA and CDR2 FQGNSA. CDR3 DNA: TGTGCCAGCAGCACGGGACTAGCGGGAGTGACAGATACGCAGTATTTT. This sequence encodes CASSTGLAGVTDTQYF.